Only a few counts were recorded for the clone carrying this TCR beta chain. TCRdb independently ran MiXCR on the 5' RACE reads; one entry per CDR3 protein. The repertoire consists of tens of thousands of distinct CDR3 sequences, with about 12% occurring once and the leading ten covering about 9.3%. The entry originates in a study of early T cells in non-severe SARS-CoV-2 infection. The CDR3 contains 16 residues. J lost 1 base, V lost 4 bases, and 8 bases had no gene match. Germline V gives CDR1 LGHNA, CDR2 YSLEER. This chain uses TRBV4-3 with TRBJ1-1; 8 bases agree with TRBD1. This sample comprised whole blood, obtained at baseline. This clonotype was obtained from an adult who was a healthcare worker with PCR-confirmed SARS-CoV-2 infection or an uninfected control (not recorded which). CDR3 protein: CASSPIGQGQNTEAFF. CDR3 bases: TGCGCCAGCAGCCCCATCGGACAGGGACAGAACACTGAAGCTTTCTTT.